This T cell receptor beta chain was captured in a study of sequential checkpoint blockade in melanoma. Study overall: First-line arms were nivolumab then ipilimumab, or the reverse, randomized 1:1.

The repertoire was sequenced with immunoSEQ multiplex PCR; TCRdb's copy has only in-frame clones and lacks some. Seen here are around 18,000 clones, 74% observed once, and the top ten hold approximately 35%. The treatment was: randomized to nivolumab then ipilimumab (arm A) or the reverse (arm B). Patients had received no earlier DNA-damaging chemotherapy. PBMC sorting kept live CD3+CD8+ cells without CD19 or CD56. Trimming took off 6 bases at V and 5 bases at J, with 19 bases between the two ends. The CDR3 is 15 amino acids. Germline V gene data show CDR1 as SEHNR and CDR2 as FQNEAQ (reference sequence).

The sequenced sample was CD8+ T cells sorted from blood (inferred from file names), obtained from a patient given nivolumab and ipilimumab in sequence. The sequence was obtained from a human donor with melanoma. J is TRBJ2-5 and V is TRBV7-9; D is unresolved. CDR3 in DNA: TGTGCCAGCAGGGCCGCGGTTCCTTTGTTCGAGACCCAGTACTTC. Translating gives CASRAAVPLFETQYF. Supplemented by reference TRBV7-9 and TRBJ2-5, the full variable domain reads DTGVSQNPRHKITKRGQNVTFRCDPISEHNRLYWYRQTLGQGPEFLTYFQNEAQLEKSRLLSDRFSAERPKGSFSTLEIQRTEQGDSAMYLCASRAAVPLFETQYFGPGTRLLVL.